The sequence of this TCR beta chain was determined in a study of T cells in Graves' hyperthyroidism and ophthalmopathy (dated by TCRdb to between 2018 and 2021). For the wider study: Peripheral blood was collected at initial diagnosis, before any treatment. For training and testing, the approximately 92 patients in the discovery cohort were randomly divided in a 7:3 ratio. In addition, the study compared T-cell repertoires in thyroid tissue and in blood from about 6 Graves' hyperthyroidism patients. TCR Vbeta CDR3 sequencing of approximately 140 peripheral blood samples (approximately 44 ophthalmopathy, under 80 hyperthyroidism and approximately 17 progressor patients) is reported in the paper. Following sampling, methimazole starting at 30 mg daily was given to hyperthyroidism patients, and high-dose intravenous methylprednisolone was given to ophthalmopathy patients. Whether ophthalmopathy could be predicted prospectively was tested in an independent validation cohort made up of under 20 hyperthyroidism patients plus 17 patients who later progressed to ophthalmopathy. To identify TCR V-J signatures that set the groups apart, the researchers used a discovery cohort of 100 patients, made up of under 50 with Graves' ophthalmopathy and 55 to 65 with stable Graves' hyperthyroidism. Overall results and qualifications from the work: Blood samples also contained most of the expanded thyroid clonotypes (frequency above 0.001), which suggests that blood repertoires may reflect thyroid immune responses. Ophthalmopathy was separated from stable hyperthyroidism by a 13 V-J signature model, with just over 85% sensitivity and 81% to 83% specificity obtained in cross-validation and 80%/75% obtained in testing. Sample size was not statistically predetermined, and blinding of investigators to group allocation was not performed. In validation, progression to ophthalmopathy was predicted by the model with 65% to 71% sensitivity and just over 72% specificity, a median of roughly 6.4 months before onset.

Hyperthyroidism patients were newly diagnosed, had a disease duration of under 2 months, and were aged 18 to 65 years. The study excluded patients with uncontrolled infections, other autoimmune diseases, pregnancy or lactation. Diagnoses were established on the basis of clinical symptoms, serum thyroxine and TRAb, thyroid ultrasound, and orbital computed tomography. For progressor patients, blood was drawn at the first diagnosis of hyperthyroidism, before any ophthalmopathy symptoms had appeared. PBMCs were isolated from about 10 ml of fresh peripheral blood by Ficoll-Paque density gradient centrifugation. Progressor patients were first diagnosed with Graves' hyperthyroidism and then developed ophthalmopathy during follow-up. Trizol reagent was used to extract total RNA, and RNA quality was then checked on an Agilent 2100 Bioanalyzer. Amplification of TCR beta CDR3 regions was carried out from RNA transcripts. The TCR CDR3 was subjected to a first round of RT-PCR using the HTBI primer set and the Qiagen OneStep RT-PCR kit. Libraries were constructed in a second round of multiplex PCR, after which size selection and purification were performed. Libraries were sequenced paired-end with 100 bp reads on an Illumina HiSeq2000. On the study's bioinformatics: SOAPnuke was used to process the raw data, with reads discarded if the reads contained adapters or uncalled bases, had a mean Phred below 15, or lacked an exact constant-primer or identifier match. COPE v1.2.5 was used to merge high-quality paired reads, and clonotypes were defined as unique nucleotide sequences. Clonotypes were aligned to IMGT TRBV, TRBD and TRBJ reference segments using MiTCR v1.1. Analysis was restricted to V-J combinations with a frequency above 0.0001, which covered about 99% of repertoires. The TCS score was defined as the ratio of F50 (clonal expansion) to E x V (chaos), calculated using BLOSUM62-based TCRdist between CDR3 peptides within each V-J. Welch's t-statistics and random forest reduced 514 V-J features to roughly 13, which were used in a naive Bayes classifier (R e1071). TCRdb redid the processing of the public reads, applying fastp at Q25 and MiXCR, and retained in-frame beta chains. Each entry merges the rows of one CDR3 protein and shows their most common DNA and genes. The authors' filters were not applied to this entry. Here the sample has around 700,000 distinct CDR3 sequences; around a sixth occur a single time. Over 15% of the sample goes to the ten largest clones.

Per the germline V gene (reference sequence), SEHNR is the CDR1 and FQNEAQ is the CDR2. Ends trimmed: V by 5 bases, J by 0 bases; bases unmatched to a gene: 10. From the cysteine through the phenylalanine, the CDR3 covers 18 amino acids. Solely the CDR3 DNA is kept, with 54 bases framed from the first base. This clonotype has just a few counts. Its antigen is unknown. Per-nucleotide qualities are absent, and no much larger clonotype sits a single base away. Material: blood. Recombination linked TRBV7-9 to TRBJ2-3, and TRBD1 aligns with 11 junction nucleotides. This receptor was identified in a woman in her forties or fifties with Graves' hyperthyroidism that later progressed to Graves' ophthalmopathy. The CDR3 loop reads CASSLSHGTGGSTDTQYF. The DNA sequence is TGTGCCAGCAGCCTATCTCACGGGACAGGGGGGAGCACAGATACGCAGTATTTT.